The clone carrying this T cell receptor (beta chain) turned up a few times. Its antigen is still unknown. The data originate from a study of beta chain features in type 1 diabetes. Overall study results and limits: Moderate but significant shortening of TCRB CDR3s was recorded in all four CD4+ subsets from Type 1 diabetes patients. There was no resolution here of whether HLA type influences TCRB rearrangement.

The germline CDR1 and CDR2 sequences are MNHEY and SMNVEV (reference sequence). This CDR3 is 14 amino acids long. V lost 2 bases, J lost 6 bases, and 3 bases stayed unmatched. Expressed TCRB transcripts were sequenced because the entire RNA isolate underwent reverse transcription. About 3.4 million reads per sample on average were obtained from naive, central memory and regulatory T cell samples. Assay: immunoSEQ multiplex PCR; the TCRdb copy retains only in-frame clones and omits some. The sample lists about 160,000 clones; 6.5% to 9.5% were seen once. The clonotype originates from a woman in her forties with type 1 diabetes. The sample taken for sequencing was central memory CD4+ T cells from blood. The genes are TRBV27 and TRBJ2-3; 9 bases match TRBD1. The CDR3 nucleotides are TGTGCCAGCAGTTTAGAGGGGACAGGGGATACGCAGTATTTT. As protein: CASSLEGTGDTQYF.